The present entry profiles one T cell receptor (beta chain) with its context. What it binds is not known. Per the germline V gene, CDR1 is MDHEN and CDR2 is SYDVKM. The CDR3 is 14 residues long. Trimming left V 4 bases short and J 2 bases short, with 9 bases between. The data were produced by immunoSEQ multiplex PCR, yet TCRdb's version contains in-frame clones alone and is incomplete. This sample yields about 280,000 clones, of which about 86% are seen a single time; less than 1.2% belongs to the top ten. The data derive from a study of cytomegalovirus exposure and HLA in healthy donors. General study findings and limits: Across donors, most TCRs were seen rarely, yet some public ones were widespread. Confirmation was obtained in vitro that a few CMV-associated chains are specific for CMV antigens. According to a subsequent analysis, TCR clusters from the first cohort were inclined to appear together in the roughly 110 validation repertoires. Reports showed the classifier diagnosing cytomegalovirus status with high specificity and sensitivity.

The source of this sequence is a woman under 30 in good health and CMV-seronegative. This sequence joins TRBV28 and TRBJ1-5, with D possibly being TRBD1 (5 bases). Sequencing used PBMCs. CDR3 nucleotide sequence: TGTGCCAGCAGTTCCGGGGGAGGCAATCAGCCCCAGCATTTT. Protein sequence: CASSSGGGNQPQHF.